This TCR beta chain is drawn from a study of blood T cell repertoires in COVID-19. Study details: Samples of COVID-19 (acute and convalescent) were obtained from the United States, Italy and Spain. T cells, B-cell-depleted T cells, or PBMCs provided the cDNA or gDNA that served as material.

The germline CDR1 and CDR2 sequences are SGHTA and FQGNSA. The V segment lost 4 bases and the J segment 11 bases; nucleotides outside the gene matches: 11. The CDR3 spans 14 residues. The authors' processing: Researchers report that nucleated cell counts were estimated from reference gene primer amplification. Here immunoSEQ multiplex PCR was the method, and the copy in TCRdb shows in-frame clones only, minus some. The V and J calls and the clone size are those of that table, but D and trimming were determined from the DNA. In the table there are approximately 250,000 clones, roughly 84% of which are singletons.

The sequence derives from a man between 40 and 49 years old who had recovered from COVID-19. Sample: peripheral blood. The chain carries TRBV7-2 and TRBJ1-2; 9 bases match TRBD1. The CDR3 bases are TGTGCCAGCAGCTCTGGGCCCGAGACAGGGGGGTACACCTTC. Its translation: CASSSGPETGGYTF. Using reference TRBV7-2 and TRBJ1-2 for the parts outside the CDR3, the full variable domain is GAGVSQSPSNKVTEKGKDVELRCDPISGHTALYWYRQSLGQGLEFLIYFQGNSAPDKSGLPSDRFSAERTGGSVSTLTIQRTQQEDSAVYLCASSSGPETGGYTFGSGTRLTVV.